The source of this T cell receptor (beta chain) is a study of PD-1 blockade in mismatch repair-deficient tumors. Clones were sequenced by immunoSEQ multiplex PCR, and TCRdb holds only the in-frame ones, with some missing. The data hold about 110,000 clones, with about three quarters observed a single time. The CDR3 spans 13 residues. Germline-derived CDR1 and CDR2 are SGHRS and YFSETQ. Trimming pared 7 bases from V and 2 bases from J, leaving 13 bases between. This clone is a singleton in its sample. This chain uses TRBV5-1 with TRBJ2-7; TRBD1 or TRBD2 may be the D gene (5 bases each). This sequence originates from an adult with mismatch repair-deficient cancer. The sequenced sample was peripheral blood, obtained around 60 weeks after starting pembrolizumab. The CDR3 DNA is TGCGCCAGCGCTGACAGCGGTCCCTACGAGCAGTACTTC. Amino acids: CASADSGPYEQYF.